This TCR beta chain was recovered during a study of blood T cell repertoires in COVID-19. Study background: From the United States, Italy and Spain came samples of acute and convalescent COVID-19. Sources were T cells, B-cell-depleted T cells, or PBMCs; the material itself was cDNA or gDNA.

Methods used by the authors: The authors estimated nucleated cell counts from reference gene primer amplification. Assay: immunoSEQ multiplex PCR; the TCRdb copy retains only in-frame clones and omits some. V, J and clone size are those of that table, while D and trimming were read from the DNA. The sample lists 85,000 to 130,000 clones; around 90% were seen once. V was clipped by 0 bases and J by 6 bases, with 13 bases between them. Germline CDR1 and CDR2: SGHDN and FVKESK. The CDR3 is 15 amino acids. This clone was observed at least ten times. The specimen sequenced was peripheral blood. The chain joins TRBV14 to TRBJ2-3; a possible D gene is TRBD2 (6 bases). The sequence came from a human donor in a cohort sampled during active COVID-19. The DNA of the CDR3 is TGTGCCAGCAGCCAAGACGAGGGGACTGGCGATACGCAGTATTTT. Its protein product is CASSQDEGTGDTQYF. The full variable domain, in which reference TRBV14 and TRBJ2-3 provide the parts outside the CDR3, is EAGVTQFPSHSVIEKGQTVTLRCDPISGHDNLYWYRRVMGKEIKFLLHFVKESKQDESGMPNNRFLAERTGGTYSTLKVQPAELEDSGVYFCASSQDEGTGDTQYFGPGTRLTVL.